The sequence of this TCR beta chain was determined in a study of blood T cell repertoires in COVID-19. Study overall: Acute and convalescent COVID-19 specimens originated in the United States, Italy and Spain. The analysed material was cDNA or gDNA that came from T cells, B-cell-depleted T cells, or PBMCs.

Authors' methods: For nucleated cells, counts were estimated from reference gene primer amplification. TCRdb's copy holds only in-frame clones and misses some; the assay was immunoSEQ multiplex PCR. Clone size and V and J calls were adopted from that table, with D and trimming inferred from the DNA. Of roughly 29,000 clones listed, around 89% were seen once; the top ten hold roughly 3.5%. Germline V lookup: CDR1 SGDLS, CDR2 YYNGEE. J gave up 4 bases and V 0 bases, and 5 bases lay outside the gene matches. CDR3 length equals 17 residues. The sequence came from a human donor in a cohort sampled during active COVID-19. The V gene is TRBV9, the J gene TRBJ2-2, with 11 positions matching TRBD2. Sequences were obtained from peripheral blood. CDR3 protein: CASSVVAGGPRTGELFF. CDR3 nucleotide sequence: TGTGCCAGCAGCGTAGTAGCGGGGGGGCCGCGCACCGGGGAGCTGTTTTTT.